This T cell receptor beta chain was sequenced during a study of CD8+CD57+ T cells in acquired aplastic anemia. TCR beta VDJ and CDR3 were profiled, and genomic DNA was the template. TCRdb re-analysed the reads in MiXCR, keeping a single row per CDR3 protein. The sample records roughly 120,000 distinct CDR3 sequences, under 65% being singletons. Trimming pared 5 bases from V and 6 bases from J, leaving 16 bases between. The CDR3 covers 15 residues. In germline, CDR1 is LNHNV, CDR2 YYDKDF (reference sequence). CD8+CD57+ cell expansion had been shown by flow cytometry in patients chosen for sequencing. This TCR was sampled from a human donor with aplastic anemia. V usage is TRBV15 and J usage is TRBJ1-4; D unclear. The sample taken for sequencing was sorted CD4+, CD8+, or CD8+CD57+ T cells (not recorded which) from PBMCs. The CDR3 DNA sequence: TGTGCCACCAGCGGATCGACGCGGCCTGATGAAAAACTGTTTTTT. It is translated as CATSGSTRPDEKLFF.